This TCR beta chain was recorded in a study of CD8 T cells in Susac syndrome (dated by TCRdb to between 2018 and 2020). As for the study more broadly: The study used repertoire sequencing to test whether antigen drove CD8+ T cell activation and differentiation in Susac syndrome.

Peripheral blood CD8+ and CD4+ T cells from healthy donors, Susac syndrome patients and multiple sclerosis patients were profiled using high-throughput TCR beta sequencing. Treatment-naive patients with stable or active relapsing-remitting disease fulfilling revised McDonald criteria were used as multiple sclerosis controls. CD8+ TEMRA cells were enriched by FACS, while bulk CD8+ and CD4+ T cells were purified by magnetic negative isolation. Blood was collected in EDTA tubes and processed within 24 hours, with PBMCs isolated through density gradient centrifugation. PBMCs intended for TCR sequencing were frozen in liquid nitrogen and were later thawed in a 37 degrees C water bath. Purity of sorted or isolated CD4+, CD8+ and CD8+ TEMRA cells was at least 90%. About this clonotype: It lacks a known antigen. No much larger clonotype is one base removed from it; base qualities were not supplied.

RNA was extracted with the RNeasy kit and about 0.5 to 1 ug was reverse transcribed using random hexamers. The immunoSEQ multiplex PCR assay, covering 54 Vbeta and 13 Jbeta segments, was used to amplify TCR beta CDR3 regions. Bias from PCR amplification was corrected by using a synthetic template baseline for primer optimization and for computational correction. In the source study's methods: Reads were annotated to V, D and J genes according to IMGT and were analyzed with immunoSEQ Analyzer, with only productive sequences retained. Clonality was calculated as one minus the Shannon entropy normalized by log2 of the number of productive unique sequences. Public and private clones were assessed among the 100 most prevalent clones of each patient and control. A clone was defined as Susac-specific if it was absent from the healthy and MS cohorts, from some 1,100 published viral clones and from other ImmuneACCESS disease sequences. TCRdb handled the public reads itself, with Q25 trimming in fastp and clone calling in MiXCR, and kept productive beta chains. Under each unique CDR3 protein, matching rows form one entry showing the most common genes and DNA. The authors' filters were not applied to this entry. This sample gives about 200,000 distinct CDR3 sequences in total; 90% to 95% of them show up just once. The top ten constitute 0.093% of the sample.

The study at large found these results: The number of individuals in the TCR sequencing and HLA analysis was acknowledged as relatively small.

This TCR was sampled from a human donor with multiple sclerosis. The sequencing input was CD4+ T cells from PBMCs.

The CDR3 protein sequence reads: CSATPDRRGETQYF. At the DNA level, the sequence is TGCAGTGCGACCCCGGACCGCCGGGGAGAGACCCAGTACTTC. Rearrangement joined TRBV20-1 to TRBJ2-5, with a weak D call of TRBD2 (5 bases match). The junction shows trimming of 6 bases on V and 4 bases on J, plus 18 bases between the germline ends. As encoded in the germline V gene (reference sequence), CDR1 is DFQATT while CDR2 is SNEGSKA. Including cysteine and phenylalanine, the CDR3 has 14 amino acids. Just CDR3 DNA is preserved here, 42 bases in frame from base 1.